This TCR beta chain came from a study of human thymus T cells. Whole-study results and caveats: The related literature has documented a marked overlap of thymic repertoires among unrelated individuals.

This clone was observed once. The antigen remains undetermined. Thymus specimens were resections from corrective heart surgery. Among the donors, all were healthy Finnish infants having corrective surgery for congenital heart defects. The CDR3 contains 14 residues. The V gene lost 2 bases and the J gene lost 3 bases, with 7 bases spanning the gap. Germline CDR1 reads ENHRY; CDR2 reads SYGVKD. The protocol was immunoSEQ multiplex PCR, while the TCRdb copy is restricted to in-frame clones and leaves out a portion. The data hold some 120,000 clones, with over 85% observed a single time. Specimen: thymus tissue. The source of this sequence is a boy in the first two years of life with a congenital heart defect but otherwise immunologically healthy. The chain is built from TRBV10-3 and TRBJ2-2; weak D call: TRBD1 (6 bases). CDR3 nucleotides: TGTGCCATCAGTGAGAGGACAGACACCGGGGAGCTGTTTTTT. It translates to CAISERTDTGELFF.